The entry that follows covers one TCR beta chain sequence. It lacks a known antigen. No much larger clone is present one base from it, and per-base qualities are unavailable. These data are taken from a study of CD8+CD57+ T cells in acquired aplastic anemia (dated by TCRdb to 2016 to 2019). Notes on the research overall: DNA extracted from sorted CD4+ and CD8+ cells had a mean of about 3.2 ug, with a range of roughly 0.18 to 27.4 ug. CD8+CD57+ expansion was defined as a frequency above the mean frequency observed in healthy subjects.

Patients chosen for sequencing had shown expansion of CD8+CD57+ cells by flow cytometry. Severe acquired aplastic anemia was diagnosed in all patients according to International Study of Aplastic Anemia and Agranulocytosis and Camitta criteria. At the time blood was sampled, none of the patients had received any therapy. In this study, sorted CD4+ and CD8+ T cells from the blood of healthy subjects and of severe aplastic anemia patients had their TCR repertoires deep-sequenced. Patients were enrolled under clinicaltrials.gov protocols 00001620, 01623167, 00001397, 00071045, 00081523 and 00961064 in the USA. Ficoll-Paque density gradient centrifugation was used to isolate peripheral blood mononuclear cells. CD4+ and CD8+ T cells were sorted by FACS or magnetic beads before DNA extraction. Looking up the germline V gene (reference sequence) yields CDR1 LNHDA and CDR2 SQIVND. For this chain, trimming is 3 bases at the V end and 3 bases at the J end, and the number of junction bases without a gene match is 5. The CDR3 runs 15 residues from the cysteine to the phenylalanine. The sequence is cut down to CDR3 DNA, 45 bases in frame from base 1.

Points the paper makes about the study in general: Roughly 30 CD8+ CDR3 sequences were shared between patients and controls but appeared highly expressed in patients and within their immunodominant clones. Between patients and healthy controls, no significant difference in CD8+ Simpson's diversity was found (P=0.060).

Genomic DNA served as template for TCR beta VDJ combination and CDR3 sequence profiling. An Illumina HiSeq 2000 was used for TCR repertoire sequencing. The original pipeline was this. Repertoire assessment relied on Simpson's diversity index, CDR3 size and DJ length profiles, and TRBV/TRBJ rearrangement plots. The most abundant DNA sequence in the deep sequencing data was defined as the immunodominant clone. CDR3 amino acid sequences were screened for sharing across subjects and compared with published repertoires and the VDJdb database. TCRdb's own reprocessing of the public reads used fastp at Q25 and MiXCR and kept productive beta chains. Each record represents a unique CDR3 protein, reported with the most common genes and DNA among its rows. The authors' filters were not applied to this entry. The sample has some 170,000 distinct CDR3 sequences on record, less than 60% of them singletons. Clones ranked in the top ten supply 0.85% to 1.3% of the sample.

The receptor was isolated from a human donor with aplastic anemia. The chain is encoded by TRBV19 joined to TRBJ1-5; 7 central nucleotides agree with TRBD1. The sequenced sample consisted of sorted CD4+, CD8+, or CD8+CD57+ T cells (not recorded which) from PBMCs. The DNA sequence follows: TGTGCCAGTAGTATTGACAGGGTCCCCAATCAGCCCCAGCATTTT. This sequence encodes CASSIDRVPNQPQHF.